Each of the 23 T cell receptor beta chains below was sequenced from the same sample in a study of blood T cell repertoires in COVID-19. The table came from immunoSEQ multiplex PCR; TCRdb's copy has only in-frame clones and leaves some out. The table includes some 70,000 clones, about 85% detected once. The sample comprised peripheral blood. The receptors were gathered from a man older than 75 with acute or convalescent COVID-19.

The chain carries TRBV5-1 and TRBJ1-5, with D unclear. Trimming removed 0 bases at V and 4 bases at J, with 5 bases between. Germline V gene sequence: CDR1 SGHRS, CDR2 YFSETQ. This CDR3 is 13 amino acids long. The CDR3 nucleotides read TGCGCCAGCAGCTTGGCGGTAAATCAGCCCCAGCATTTT. Residues: CASSLAVNQPQHF.

The chain uses TRBV6-5 and TRBJ1-6, with 9 bases identical to TRBD1. There are 14 residues in the CDR3. Per germline, CDR1 MNHEY and CDR2 SVGAGI. Trimming removed 7 bases from V and 7 bases from J; junction bases left unmatched: 5. In DNA form, the CDR3 reads TGTGCCAGCACCCGGGACAGGGTAAATTCACCCCTCCACTTT. Amino acids: CASTRDRVNSPLHF.

This chain joins TRBV6-5 and TRBJ2-6; D is uncertain. The germline V gene has CDR1 MNHEY and CDR2 SVGAGI. V was shortened by 3 bases and J by 2 bases, with 8 bases between the two germline ends. CDR3 length: 15 amino acids. CDR3 DNA: TGTGCCAGCAGTTATGGTGGAGCTGGGGCCAACGTCCTGACTTTC. It codes for CASSYGGAGANVLTF.

This clone appeared once. The chain uses TRBV11-2 and TRBJ2-7; TRBD2 matches 10 bases. This CDR3 has 17 residues. V gave up 0 bases and J gave up 5 bases; unmatched junction bases: 10. Germline assignment: CDR1 SGHAT and CDR2 FQNNGV. CDR3 in amino acids: CASSLDFTLAGPHEQYF. Here the CDR3 DNA reads TGTGCCAGCAGCTTAGACTTCACACTAGCGGGACCCCACGAGCAGTACTTC.

V and J are TRBV27 and TRBJ1-6; 9 nucleotides agree with TRBD1. Germline V gives CDR1 MNHEY, CDR2 SMNVEV (reference sequence). Trimming removed 3 bases from V and 10 bases from J; junction bases left unmatched: 4. CDR3 length: 14 amino acids. CDR3: CASSFGTGGSPLHF. CDR3 coding DNA: TGTGCCAGCAGTTTTGGCACAGGGGGCTCACCCCTCCACTTT.

This clone came up a few times. V usage is TRBV9 and J usage is TRBJ1-5; 10 nucleotides match TRBD1. V gave up 3 bases and J gave up 4 bases; unmatched junction bases: 1. Germline V gene lookup returns CDR1 SGDLS and CDR2 YYNGEE. The CDR3 totals 14 residues. The CDR3 region has the DNA TGTGCCAGCAGCGCGGGACAGGGGAATCAGCCCCAGCATTTT. This translates into CASSAGQGNQPQHF. Full variable domain (remainder filled in from reference TRBV9 and TRBJ1-5): DSGVTQTPKHLITATGQRVTLRCSPRSGDLSVYWYQQSLDQGLQFLIQYYNGEERAKGNILERFSAQQFPDLHSELNLSSLELGDSALYFCASSAGQGNQPQHFGDGTRLSIL.

This chain uses TRBV12-3 or TRBV12-4 with TRBJ1-1; no reliable D call. The CDR3 consists of 13 residues. Between the trimmed V and J ends, which lost 3 bases and 1 base, there was a span of 6 bases. The CDR3 region has the DNA TGTGCCAGCAGTTTCCGGGAGAACACTGAAGCTTTCTTT. This codes for CASSFRENTEAFF.

This clone was counted between two and nine times. This chain links TRBV11-2 with TRBJ1-1; D is possibly TRBD1 (6 bases). The CDR3 contains 15 residues. Trimming shortened V by 5 bases and J by 6 bases, and 19 bases separated the two germline ends. Germline CDR1 SGHAT, CDR2 FQNNGV. CDR3 in DNA: TGTGCCAGCAGCCTATTCCTACAGGGTAGAGCTGAAGCTTTCTTT. It specifies CASSLFLQGRAEAFF.

The chain is built from TRBV21-1 and TRBJ2-2; the D segment call TRBD2 is taken from the table without a DNA check. TRBV21-1 is labeled a pseudogene. This CDR3 contains 18 residues. The CDR3 region has the DNA TGTGCCAGCAGCAATTCTATACTCTACGCCGCGAACACCGGGGAGCTGTTTTTT. The encoded protein is CASSNSILYAANTGELFF.

The chain uses TRBV24-1 and TRBJ2-1; possible D gene TRBD1, 6 bases. The V end was cut by 3 bases, the J end by 14 bases, with 10 bases between. Germline V gene data show CDR1 as KGHDR and CDR2 as SFDVKD. This CDR3 contains 11 residues. CDR3: CATSDKWDKFF. The CDR3 nucleotides read TGTGCCACCAGTGATAAGTGGGACAAGTTCTTC.

This rearrangement joins TRBV18 to TRBJ2-2; TRBD1 is a possible D gene (5 bases). Trimming stripped 0 bases from V and 3 bases from J, with 17 bases between. This CDR3 contains 18 residues. Germline V gives CDR1 KGHSH, CDR2 LQKENI. In DNA form, the CDR3 reads TGTGCCAGCTCACCACCGCGCCAGGGAATGGGCTACACCGGGGAGCTGTTTTTT. Translation gives CASSPPRQGMGYTGELFF.

The rearrangement links TRBV27 to TRBJ2-7; D is possibly TRBD1 (5 bases). The CDR3 totals 14 residues. V dropped 3 bases and J dropped 6 bases, with 15 bases sitting between them. Germline values: CDR1 MNHEY, CDR2 SMNVEV (reference sequence). CDR3 in amino acids: CASSFRESSSEQYF. The CDR3 bases are TGTGCCAGCAGTTTCAGGGAATCATCGTCCGAGCAGTACTTC.

V and J are TRBV18 and TRBJ1-1, with D tentatively TRBD1 (6 bases). Trimming pared 3 bases from V and 1 base from J, leaving 12 bases between. From germline, CDR1 is KGHSH and CDR2 LQKENI. The CDR3 runs to 15 residues. CDR3 loop: CASSPDSRGNTEAFF. The CDR3 DNA follows: TGTGCCAGCTCACCGGACAGTCGGGGGAACACTGAAGCTTTCTTT.

This chain uses TRBV5-1 with TRBJ1-5; D remains ambiguous. This CDR3 region has 13 residues. The germline V gene has CDR1 SGHRS and CDR2 YFSETQ. Trimming stripped 2 bases from V and 5 bases from J, with 8 bases between. CDR3 in DNA: TGCGCCAGCAGCTTAGGCGGAGATCAGCCCCAGCATTTT. Its protein is CASSLGGDQPQHF.

V is TRBV18 and J is TRBJ2-7, with TRBD2 matching 12 bases. The CDR3 sequence is 17 residues long. The ends lost 6 bases at V and 3 bases at J; junction bases unmatched: 12. Germline V CDR1 and CDR2: KGHSH, LQKENI. The CDR3 nucleotides read TGTGCCAGCTCGCCTACTCTGACTAGCGGGAGATTCTACGAGCAGTACTTC. It specifies CASSPTLTSGRFYEQYF.

The chain joins TRBV12-3 or TRBV12-4 to TRBJ1-1; D is uncertain. The V end lost 7 bases, the J end lost 5 bases, and 14 bases lay between the germline ends. CDR3 length: 13 amino acids. The CDR3 sequence is CASTIWGGTEAFF. For the CDR3, the DNA is TGTGCCAGCACCATCTGGGGAGGTACTGAAGCTTTCTTT.

CDR3 nucleotides: TGTGCTAGTGGTCCTGACGGGAATCCTAATGAAAAACTGTTTTTT. Protein product: CASGPDGNPNEKLFF. The chain uses TRBV12-5 and TRBJ1-4, with D hard to call. The CDR3 loop spans 15 amino acids. The germline CDR1 and CDR2 sequences are LGHNT and FRNRAP. V lost 5 bases and J lost 3, with 13 bases in between. The whole variable domain, filled in from reference TRBV12-5 and TRBJ1-4, reads DARVTQTPRHKVTEMGQEVTMRCQPILGHNTVFWYRQTMMQGLELLAYFRNRAPLDDSGMPKDRFSAEMPDATLATLKIQPSEPRDSAVYFCASGPDGNPNEKLFFGSGTQLSVL.

V gene TRBV2 combines with J gene TRBJ1-2, with TRBD1 identical over 7 bases. The ends lost 3 bases at V and 13 bases at J; junction bases unmatched: 11. This CDR3 is built from 13 residues. Germline lookup yields CDR1 SNHLY and CDR2 FYNNEI. The CDR3 nucleotides read TGTGCCAGCAGTGAGAACAGGGGCCCCGCCGTCACCTTC. Translated: CASSENRGPAVTF.

V gene TRBV2 combines with J gene TRBJ2-1, with 8 nucleotides matching TRBD2. The trim removed 6 bases at V and 4 bases at J, leaving 11 bases unmatched. Germline CDR1 reads SNHLY; CDR2 reads FYNNEI. This CDR3 contains 16 residues. CDR3 residues: CASSPLGLGRYNEQFF. The CDR3 nucleotides read TGTGCCAGCAGCCCCTTGGGACTAGGCCGTTACAATGAGCAGTTCTTC.

This CDR3 reads CAWSVGSLAGNTIYF. The CDR3 region has the DNA TGTGCCTGGAGTGTAGGGAGCCTGGCTGGAAACACCATATATTTT. This sequence joins TRBV30 and TRBJ1-3; D remains ambiguous. CDR3 length: 15 residues. CDR1 is GTSNPN, CDR2 SVGIG, per germline (reference sequence). With 0 bases removed from V and 2 bases from J, the gap between germline ends came to 11 bases. Looking up the rest from reference TRBV30 and TRBJ1-3 gives the full variable domain: SQTIHQWPATLVQPVGSPLSLECTVEGTSNPNLYWYRQAAGRGLQLLFYSVGIGQISSEVPQNLSASRPQDRQFILSSKKLLLSDSGFYLCAWSVGSLAGNTIYFGEGSWLTVV.

The chain uses TRBV9 and TRBJ2-1; 8 bases map to TRBD2. Germline V CDR1 and CDR2: SGDLS, YYNGEE. V was pared by 3 bases and J by 1 base, with 9 bases of the junction left unmatched. The CDR3 spans 17 residues. The CDR3 spells CASSAPISGTSYNEQFF. In DNA, the CDR3 is TGTGCCAGCAGCGCCCCGATTAGCGGGACGTCCTACAATGAGCAGTTCTTC.

This chain links TRBV9 with TRBJ2-5, with 14 bases fitting TRBD2. This CDR3 contains 15 residues. CDR1 is SGDLS, CDR2 YYNGEE, per germline. V gave up 4 bases and J gave up 4 bases; unmatched junction bases: 3. The CDR3 loop is CASSLGTSGRETQYF. The CDR3 DNA reads as TGTGCCAGCAGCCTGGGGACTAGCGGGAGAGAGACCCAGTACTTC.

The rearrangement uses TRBV19 and TRBJ2-3, with 11 bases fitting TRBD1. The CDR3 has 16 residues. Germline V gene data show CDR1 as LNHDA and CDR2 as SQIVND (reference sequence). CDR3 amino acids: CATRDRGFTSTDTQYF. CDR3 nucleotides: TGTGCTACCCGGGACAGGGGGTTTACTAGCACAGATACGCAGTATTTT.